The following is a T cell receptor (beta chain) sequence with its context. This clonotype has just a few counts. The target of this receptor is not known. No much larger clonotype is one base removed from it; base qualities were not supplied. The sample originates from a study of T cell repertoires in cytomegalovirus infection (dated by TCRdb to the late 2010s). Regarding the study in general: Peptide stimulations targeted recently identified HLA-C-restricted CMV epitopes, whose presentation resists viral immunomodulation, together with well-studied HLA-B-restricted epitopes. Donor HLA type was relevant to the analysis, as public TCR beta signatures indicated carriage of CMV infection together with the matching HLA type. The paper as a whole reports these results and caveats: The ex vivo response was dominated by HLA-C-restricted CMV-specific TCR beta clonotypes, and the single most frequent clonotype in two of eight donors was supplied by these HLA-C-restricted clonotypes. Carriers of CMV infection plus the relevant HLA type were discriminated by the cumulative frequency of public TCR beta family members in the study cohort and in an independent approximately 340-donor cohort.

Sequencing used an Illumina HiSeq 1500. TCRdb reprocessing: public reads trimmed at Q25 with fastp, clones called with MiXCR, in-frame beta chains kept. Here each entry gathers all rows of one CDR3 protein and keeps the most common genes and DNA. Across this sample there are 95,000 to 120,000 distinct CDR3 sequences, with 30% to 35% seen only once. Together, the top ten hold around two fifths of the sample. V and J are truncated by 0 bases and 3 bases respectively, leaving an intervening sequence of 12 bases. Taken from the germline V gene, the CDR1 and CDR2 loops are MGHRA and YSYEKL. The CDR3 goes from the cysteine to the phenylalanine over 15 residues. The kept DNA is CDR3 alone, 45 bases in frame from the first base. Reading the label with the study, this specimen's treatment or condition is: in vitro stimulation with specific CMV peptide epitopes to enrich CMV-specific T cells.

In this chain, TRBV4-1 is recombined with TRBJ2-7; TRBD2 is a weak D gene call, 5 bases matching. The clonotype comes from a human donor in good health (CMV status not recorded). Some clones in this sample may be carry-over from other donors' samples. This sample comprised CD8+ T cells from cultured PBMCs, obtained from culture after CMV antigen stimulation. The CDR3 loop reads CASSQESADYYEQYF. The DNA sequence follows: TGCGCCAGCAGCCAAGAGTCTGCAGACTACTACGAGCAGTACTTC.